The present T cell receptor beta chain was sequenced within a study of cytomegalovirus exposure and HLA in healthy donors. Study-wide findings and caveats: A list of approximately 160 TCR beta chains associated with cytomegalovirus was given.

The PCR used 60 Vbeta and 13 Jbeta primers. Measured with immunoSEQ multiplex PCR; TCRdb has only the in-frame clones, and not every one. The table records around 250,000 clones, approximately 81% of them present only once. This clone was recorded only once. What it recognizes is unknown. The CDR3 is 13 amino acids. V was cut by 10 bases and J by 4 bases, with 16 bases left in between. CDR1 and CDR2 from the germline V gene are MDHEN and SYDVKM. The sequenced sample consisted of PBMCs. The chain is built from TRBV28 and TRBJ1-2, with D maybe TRBD1 (6 bases). The clonotype was recovered from a woman in her sixties in good health and CMV-seropositive. The CDR3 reads CATDQGGGYGYTF. CDR3 nucleotide sequence: TGTGCCACCGATCAAGGGGGGGGCTATGGCTACACCTTC.